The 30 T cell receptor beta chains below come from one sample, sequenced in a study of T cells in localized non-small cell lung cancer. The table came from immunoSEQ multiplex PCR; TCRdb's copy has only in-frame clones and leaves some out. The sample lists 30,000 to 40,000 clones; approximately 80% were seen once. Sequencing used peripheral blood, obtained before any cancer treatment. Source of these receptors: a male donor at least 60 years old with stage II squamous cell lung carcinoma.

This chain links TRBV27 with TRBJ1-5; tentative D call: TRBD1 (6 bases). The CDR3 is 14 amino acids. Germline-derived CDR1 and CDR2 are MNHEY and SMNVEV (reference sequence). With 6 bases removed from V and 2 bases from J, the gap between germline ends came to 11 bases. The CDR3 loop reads CASRVSGGNQPQHF. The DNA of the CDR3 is TGTGCCAGCAGGGTGTCAGGGGGCAATCAGCCCCAGCATTTT.

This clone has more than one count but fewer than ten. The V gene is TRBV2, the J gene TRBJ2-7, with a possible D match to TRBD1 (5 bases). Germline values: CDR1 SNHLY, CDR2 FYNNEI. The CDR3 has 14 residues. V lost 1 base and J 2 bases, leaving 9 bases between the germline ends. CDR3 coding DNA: TGTGCCAGCAGTGAAGAGCCAGGGCCCTACGAGCAGTACTTC. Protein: CASSEEPGPYEQYF.

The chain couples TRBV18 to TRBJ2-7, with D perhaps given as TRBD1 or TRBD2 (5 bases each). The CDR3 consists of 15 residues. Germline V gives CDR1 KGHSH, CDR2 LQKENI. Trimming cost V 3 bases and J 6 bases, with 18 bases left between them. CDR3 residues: CASSPEGPTLGEQYF. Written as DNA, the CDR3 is TGTGCCAGCTCACCTGAGGGGCCCACATTGGGCGAGCAGTACTTC.

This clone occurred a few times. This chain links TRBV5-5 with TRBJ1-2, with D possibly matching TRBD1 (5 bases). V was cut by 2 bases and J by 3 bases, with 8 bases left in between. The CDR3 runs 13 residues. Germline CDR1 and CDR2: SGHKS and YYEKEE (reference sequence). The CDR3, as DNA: TGTGCCAGCAGCTTCGACAGCCACTATGGCTACACCTTC. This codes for CASSFDSHYGYTF.

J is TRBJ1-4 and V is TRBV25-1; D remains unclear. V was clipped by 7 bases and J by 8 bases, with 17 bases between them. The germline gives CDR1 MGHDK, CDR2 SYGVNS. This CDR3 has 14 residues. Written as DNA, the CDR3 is TGTGCCAGCACCAGCTCTCGCCGCACAGAAAAACTGTTTTTT. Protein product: CASTSSRRTEKLFF.

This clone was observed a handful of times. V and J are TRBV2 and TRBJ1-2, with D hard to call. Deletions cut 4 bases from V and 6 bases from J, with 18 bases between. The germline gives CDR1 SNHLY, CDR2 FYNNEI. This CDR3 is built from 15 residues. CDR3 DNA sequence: TGTGCCAGCAGTGTCGGTATTGCAGCCGTCGATGGCTACACCTTC. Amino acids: CASSVGIAAVDGYTF.

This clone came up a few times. CDR3 DNA: TGTGCCAGCTCACCACCGGCTGTTCAGCTTGTGAACACTGAAGCTTTCTTT. The encoded protein is CASSPPAVQLVNTEAFF. The chain couples TRBV18 to TRBJ1-1; the D is unclear. The V and J ends lost 0 bases and 0 bases respectively, with 14 bases between them. The CDR3 is made up of 17 amino acids. CDR1 is KGHSH and CDR2 is LQKENI in the germline V gene.

CDR3 protein: CASSPPGLLTYNEQFF. In DNA form, the CDR3 reads TGTGCCAGCTCACCACCGGGACTACTGACCTACAATGAGCAGTTCTTC. The rearrangement links TRBV18 to TRBJ2-1; TRBD2 matches 7 bases. V trimming: 0 bases; J trimming: 2 bases; junction bases outside the gene matches: 4. The V gene's germline CDR1 is KGHSH and CDR2 LQKENI. The CDR3 loop spans 16 amino acids.

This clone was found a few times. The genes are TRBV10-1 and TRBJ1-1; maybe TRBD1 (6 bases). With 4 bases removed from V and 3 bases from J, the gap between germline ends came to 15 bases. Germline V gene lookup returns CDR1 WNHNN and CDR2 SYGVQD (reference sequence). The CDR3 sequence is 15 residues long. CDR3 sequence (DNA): TGCGCCAGCAGTGCATTTACAGGGCTGGACACTGAAGCTTTCTTT. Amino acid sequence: CASSAFTGLDTEAFF.

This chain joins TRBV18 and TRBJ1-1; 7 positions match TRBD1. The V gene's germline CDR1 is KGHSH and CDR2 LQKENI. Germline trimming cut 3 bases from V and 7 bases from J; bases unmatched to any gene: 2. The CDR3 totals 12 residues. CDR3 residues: CASSPGTVEAFF. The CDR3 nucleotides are TGTGCCAGCTCACCCGGGACAGTTGAAGCTTTCTTT.

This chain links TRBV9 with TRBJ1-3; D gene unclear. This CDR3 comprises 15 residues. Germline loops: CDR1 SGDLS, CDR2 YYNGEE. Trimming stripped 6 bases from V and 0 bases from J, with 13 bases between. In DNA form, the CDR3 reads TGTGCCAGCAACCTCGGAGGCAACTCTGGAAACACCATATATTTT. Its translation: CASNLGGNSGNTIYF.

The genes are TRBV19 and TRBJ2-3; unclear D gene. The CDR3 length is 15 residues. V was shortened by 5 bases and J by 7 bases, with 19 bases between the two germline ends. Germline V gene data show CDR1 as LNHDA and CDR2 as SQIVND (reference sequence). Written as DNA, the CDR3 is TGTGCCAGTAGTCCCCTTCGAGCTAGTGGAAATACGCAGTATTTT. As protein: CASSPLRASGNTQYF.

CDR3 sequence reads: CASSLSWLPPKNIQYF. The CDR3 DNA sequence: TGTGCCAGCAGCTTATCTTGGTTACCCCCAAAAAACATTCAGTACTTC. J is TRBJ2-4 and V is TRBV11-2; D unclear. The length of the CDR3 is 16 residues. The germline V and J ends were trimmed by 2 bases and 4 bases, with 15 bases remaining between them. CDR1 and CDR2 (germline): SGHAT, FQNNGV. Full variable domain (outside the CDR3, taken from reference TRBV11-2 and TRBJ2-4): EAGVAQSPRYKIIEKRQSVAFWCNPISGHATLYWYQQILGQGPKLLIQFQNNGVVDDSQLPKDRFSAERLKGVDSTLKIQPAKLEDSAVYLCASSLSWLPPKNIQYFGAGTRLSVL.

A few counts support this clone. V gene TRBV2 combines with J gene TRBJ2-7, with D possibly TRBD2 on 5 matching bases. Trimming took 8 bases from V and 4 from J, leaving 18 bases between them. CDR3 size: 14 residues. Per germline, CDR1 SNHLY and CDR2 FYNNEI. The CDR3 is CASHLDGDRYEQYF. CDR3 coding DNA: TGTGCCAGCCATCTCGACGGGGATAGATACGAGCAGTACTTC.

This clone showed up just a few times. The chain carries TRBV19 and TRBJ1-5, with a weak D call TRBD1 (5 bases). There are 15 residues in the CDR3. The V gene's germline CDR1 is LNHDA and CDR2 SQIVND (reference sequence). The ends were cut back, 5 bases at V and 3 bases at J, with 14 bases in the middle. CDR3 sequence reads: CASSVGTQVNQPQHF. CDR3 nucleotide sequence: TGTGCCAGTAGTGTCGGGACCCAGGTCAATCAGCCCCAGCATTTT. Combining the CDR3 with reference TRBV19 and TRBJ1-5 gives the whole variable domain DGGITQSPKYLFRKEGQNVTLSCEQNLNHDAMYWYRQDPGQGLRLIYYSQIVNDFQKGDIAEGYSVSREKKESFPLTVTSAQKNPTAFYLCASSVGTQVNQPQHFGDGTRLSIL.

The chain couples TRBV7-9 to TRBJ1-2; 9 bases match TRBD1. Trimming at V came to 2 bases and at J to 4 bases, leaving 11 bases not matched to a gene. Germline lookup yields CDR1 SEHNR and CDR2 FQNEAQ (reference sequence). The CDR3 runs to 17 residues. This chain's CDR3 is CASSLSPGQGRLYGYTF. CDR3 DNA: TGTGCCAGCAGCTTAAGCCCGGGACAGGGCCGACTCTATGGCTACACCTTC.

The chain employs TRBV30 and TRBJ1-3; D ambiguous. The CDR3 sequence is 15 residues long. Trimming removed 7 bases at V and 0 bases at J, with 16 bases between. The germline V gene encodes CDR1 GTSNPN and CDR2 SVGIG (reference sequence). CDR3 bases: TGTGCCTCCCTTAGCGGGCGGATCTCTGGAAACACCATATATTTT. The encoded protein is CASLSGRISGNTIYF.

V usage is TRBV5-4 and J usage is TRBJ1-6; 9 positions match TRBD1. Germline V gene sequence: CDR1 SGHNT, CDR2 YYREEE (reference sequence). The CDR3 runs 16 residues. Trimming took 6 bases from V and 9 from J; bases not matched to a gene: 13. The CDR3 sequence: CASTPDPGQGGSPLHF. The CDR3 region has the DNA TGTGCCAGCACCCCGGATCCGGGACAGGGCGGTTCACCCCTCCACTTT.

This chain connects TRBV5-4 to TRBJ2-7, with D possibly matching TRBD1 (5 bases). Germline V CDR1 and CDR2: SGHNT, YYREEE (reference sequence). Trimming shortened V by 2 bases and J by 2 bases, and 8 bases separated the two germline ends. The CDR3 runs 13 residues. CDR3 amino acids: CASSFDSTYEQYF. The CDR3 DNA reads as TGTGCCAGCAGCTTTGACAGCACCTACGAGCAGTACTTC.

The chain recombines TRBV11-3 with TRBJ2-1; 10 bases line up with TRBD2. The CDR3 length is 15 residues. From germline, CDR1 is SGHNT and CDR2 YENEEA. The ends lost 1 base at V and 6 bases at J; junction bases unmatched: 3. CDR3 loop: CASSLGQRGGNEQFF. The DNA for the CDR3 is TGTGCCAGCAGCTTAGGGCAGCGGGGGGGCAATGAGCAGTTCTTC.

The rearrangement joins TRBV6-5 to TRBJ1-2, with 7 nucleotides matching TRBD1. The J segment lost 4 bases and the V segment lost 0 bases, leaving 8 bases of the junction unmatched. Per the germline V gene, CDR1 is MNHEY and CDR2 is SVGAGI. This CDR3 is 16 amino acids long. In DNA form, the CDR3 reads TGTGCCAGCAGTTACTCACCGGGACGGACAGGCTATGGCTACACCTTC. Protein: CASSYSPGRTGYGYTF.

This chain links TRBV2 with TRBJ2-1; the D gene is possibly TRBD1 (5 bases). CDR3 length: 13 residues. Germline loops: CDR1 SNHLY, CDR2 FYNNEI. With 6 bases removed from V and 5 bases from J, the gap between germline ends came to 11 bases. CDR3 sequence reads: CASRPDTNNEQFF. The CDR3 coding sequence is TGTGCCAGCAGACCGGACACTAACAATGAGCAGTTCTTC.

The CDR3 bases are TGCGCCAGCAGCTTGGTTCCAGGGGGCGTCGACGAGCAGTACTTC. Protein: CASSLVPGGVDEQYF. The V call is TRBV5-1, the J call TRBJ2-7, with 8 bases matching TRBD1. Germline values: CDR1 SGHRS, CDR2 YFSETQ. This CDR3 spans 15 amino acids. Losses at the gene ends were 0 bases for V and 5 bases for J; bases not matched to a gene: 7.

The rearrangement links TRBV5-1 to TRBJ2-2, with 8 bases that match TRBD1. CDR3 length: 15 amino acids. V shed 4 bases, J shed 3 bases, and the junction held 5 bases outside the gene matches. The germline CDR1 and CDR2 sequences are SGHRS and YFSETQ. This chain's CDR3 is CASSTGQGYTGELFF. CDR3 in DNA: TGCGCCAGCAGCACCGGACAGGGCTACACCGGGGAGCTGTTTTTT.

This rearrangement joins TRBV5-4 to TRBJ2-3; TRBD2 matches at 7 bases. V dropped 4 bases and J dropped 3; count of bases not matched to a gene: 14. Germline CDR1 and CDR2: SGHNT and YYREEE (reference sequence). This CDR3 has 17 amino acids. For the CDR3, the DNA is TGTGCCAGCAGCGAATGGGGCAGGGCGGGGGTAACAGATACGCAGTATTTT. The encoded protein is CASSEWGRAGVTDTQYF.

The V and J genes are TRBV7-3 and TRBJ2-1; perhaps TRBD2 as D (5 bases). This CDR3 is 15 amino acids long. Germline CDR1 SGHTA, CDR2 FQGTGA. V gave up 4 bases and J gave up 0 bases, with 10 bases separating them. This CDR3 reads CASSSGLRSYNEQFF. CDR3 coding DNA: TGTGCCAGCAGCTCGGGATTACGCTCCTACAATGAGCAGTTCTTC. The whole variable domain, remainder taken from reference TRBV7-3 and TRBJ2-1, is GAGVSQTPSNKVTEKGKYVELRCDPISGHTALYWYRQSLGQGPEFLIYFQGTGAADDSGLPNDRFFAVRPEGSVSTLKIQRTERGDSAVYLCASSSGLRSYNEQFFGPGTRLTVL.

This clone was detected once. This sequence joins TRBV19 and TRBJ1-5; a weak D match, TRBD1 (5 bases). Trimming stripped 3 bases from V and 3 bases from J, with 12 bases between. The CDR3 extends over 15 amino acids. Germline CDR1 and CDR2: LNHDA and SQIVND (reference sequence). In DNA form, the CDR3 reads TGTGCCAGTAGTATTGGTGACAGATTCAATCAGCCCCAGCATTTT. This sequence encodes CASSIGDRFNQPQHF.

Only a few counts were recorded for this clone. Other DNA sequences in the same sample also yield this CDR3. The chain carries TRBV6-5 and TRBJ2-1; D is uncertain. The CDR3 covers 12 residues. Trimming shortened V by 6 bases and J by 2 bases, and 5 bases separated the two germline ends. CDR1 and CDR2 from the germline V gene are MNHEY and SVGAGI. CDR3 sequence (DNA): TGTGCCAGCAGGGGGACCTACAATGAGCAGTTCTTC. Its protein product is CASRGTYNEQFF.

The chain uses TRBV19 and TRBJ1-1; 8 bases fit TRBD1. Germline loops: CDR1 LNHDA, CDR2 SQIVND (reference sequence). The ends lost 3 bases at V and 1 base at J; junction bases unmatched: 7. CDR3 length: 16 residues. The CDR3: CASSIYPGTGNTEAFF. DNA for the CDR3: TGTGCCAGTAGTATTTATCCCGGGACAGGGAACACTGAAGCTTTCTTT.

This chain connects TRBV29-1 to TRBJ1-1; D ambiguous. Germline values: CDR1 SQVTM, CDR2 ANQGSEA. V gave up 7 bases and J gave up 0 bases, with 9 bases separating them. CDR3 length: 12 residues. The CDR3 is CSAGRLNTEAFF. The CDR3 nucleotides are TGCAGCGCCGGACGCTTGAACACTGAAGCTTTCTTT.